Included here is one TCR beta chain sequence, with context. This entry comes from a study of shared clonotypes between healthy human individuals. Measured with immunoSEQ multiplex PCR; TCRdb has only the in-frame clones, and not every one. The sample shows just over 2,000,000 clones, roughly 94% of them seen only once. This CDR3 has 15 amino acids. CDR1 is LNHDA, CDR2 SQIVND, per germline (reference sequence). With V trimmed by 1 base and J by 2 bases, 5 bases remained unmatched. The sequencing sample was made of naive CD4+ T cells sorted from blood. Subset noted: CD45RA+ positively selected. This receptor was obtained from a man between 18 and 35 years old in good health. V usage is TRBV19 and J usage is TRBJ2-7, with 7 positions matching TRBD1. This CDR3 reads CASSIGDRATYEQYF. In nucleotides, the CDR3 is TGTGCCAGTAGTATAGGTGACAGGGCGACCTACGAGCAGTACTTC.